The 32 T cell receptor beta chains below come from one sample, sequenced in a study of blood T cells in healthy people across ages. A second roughly 7 to 12 cycle PCR used barcoded and J-beta primers. TCRdb reanalysed the 5' RACE reads using MiXCR and keeps one entry per CDR3 protein. The data contain about 970,000 distinct CDR3 sequences, just over 50% of them singletons. The sample was blood. These receptors were taken from a woman aged 60 to 75 in good health.

The table lists this clonotype with a few counts. The chain is built from TRBV7-9 and TRBJ1-2; 7 positions match TRBD1. The CDR3 extends over 13 amino acids. Losses at the gene ends were 8 bases for V and 6 bases for J; bases not matched to a gene: 9. Germline CDR1 SEHNR, CDR2 FQNEAQ (reference sequence). The CDR3 spells CASETGRWNGYTF. The CDR3 region has the DNA TGTGCCAGCGAGACAGGGAGGTGGAATGGCTACACCTTC.

The rearrangement links TRBV27 to TRBJ2-7, with a tentative D call TRBD1 (6 bases). There are 16 residues in the CDR3. CDR1 is MNHEY and CDR2 is SMNVEV in the germline V gene (reference sequence). The ends were cut back, 3 bases at V and 3 bases at J, with 18 bases in the middle. The CDR3 region has the DNA TGTGCCAGCAGTTTTCGTTTTATCGAGGGACACTACGAGCAGTACTTC. It specifies CASSFRFIEGHYEQYF.

The chain couples TRBV5-1 to TRBJ2-1, with D possibly called TRBD1 or TRBD2 (6 bases each). The CDR3 sequence is 15 residues long. Germline CDR1 reads SGHRS; CDR2 reads YFSETQ. The V gene lost 1 base and the J gene lost 7 bases, with 15 bases spanning the gap. The CDR3 reads CASSLSKGGPNEQFF. The CDR3 bases are TGCGCCAGCAGCTTGTCTAAGGGGGGTCCGAATGAGCAGTTCTTC. The complete variable domain, with remaining parts taken from reference TRBV5-1 and TRBJ2-1, reads KAGVTQTPRYLIKTRGQQVTLSCSPISGHRSVSWYQQTPGQGLQFLFEYFSETQRNKGNFPGRFSGRQFSNSRSEMNVSTLELGDSALYLCASSLSKGGPNEQFFGPGTRLTVL.

This clonotype has ten or more counts. The chain employs TRBV11-1 and TRBJ2-1; 11 positions match TRBD2. This CDR3 contains 17 residues. Germline V gene data show CDR1 as SGHAT and CDR2 as FQDESV (reference sequence). The V segment lost 1 base and the J segment 3 bases; nucleotides outside the gene matches: 5. CDR3 amino acids: CASSLVSGTSGYNEQFF. For the CDR3, the DNA is TGTGCCAGCAGCTTAGTTTCAGGGACTAGCGGCTACAATGAGCAGTTCTTC.

The sample holds one count of this clonotype. The CDR3 protein is CASSLVVAERGLEQFF. Written as DNA, the CDR3 is TGTGCCAGCAGCTTAGTAGTGGCGGAAAGAGGGCTTGAGCAGTTCTTC. V gene TRBV7-2 combines with J gene TRBJ2-1, with D possibly TRBD2 on 5 matching bases. Germline V gene lookup returns CDR1 SGHTA and CDR2 FQGNSA. V was trimmed by 1 base and J by 9 bases, leaving 19 bases between them. The CDR3 runs to 16 residues.

There are many counts of this clonotype. The chain joins TRBV7-2 to TRBJ1-5; D remains unclear. V dropped 5 bases and J dropped 0 bases, with 5 bases sitting between them. The germline gives CDR1 SGHTA, CDR2 FQGNSA. The CDR3 is 13 amino acids. The DNA of the CDR3 is TGTGCCAGCAGCCCGGATAGCAATCAGCCCCAGCATTTT. This sequence encodes CASSPDSNQPQHF. The variable domain in full, completed from reference TRBV7-2 and TRBJ1-5, reads GAGVSQSPSNKVTEKGKDVELRCDPISGHTALYWYRQSLGQGLEFLIYFQGNSAPDKSGLPSDRFSAERTGGSVSTLTIQRTQQEDSAVYLCASSPDSNQPQHFGDGTRLSIL.

This clonotype was detected a few times. The chain has TRBV7-2 and TRBJ2-3, with a weak D call TRBD2 (6 bases). V shed 5 bases and J shed 0 bases, with 15 bases lying between them. The CDR3 length is 16 residues. In germline, CDR1 is SGHTA, CDR2 FQGNSA. CDR3 bases: TGTGCCAGCAGCGTTTCTCGCGGGACTAGCACAGATACGCAGTATTTT. Translated, it gives CASSVSRGTSTDTQYF. Combining the CDR3 with reference TRBV7-2 and TRBJ2-3 gives the whole variable domain GAGVSQSPSNKVTEKGKDVELRCDPISGHTALYWYRQSLGQGLEFLIYFQGNSAPDKSGLPSDRFSAERTGGSVSTLTIQRTQQEDSAVYLCASSVSRGTSTDTQYFGPGTRLTVL.

The chain links TRBV28 to TRBJ2-4, with TRBD2 matching 13 bases. Germline CDR1 MDHEN, CDR2 SYDVKM. The CDR3 totals 14 residues. V trimming: 8 bases; J trimming: 13 bases; junction bases outside the gene matches: 11. CDR3 amino acids: CASRSGLAGREQYF. The DNA for the CDR3 is TGTGCCAGCCGATCGGGACTAGCGGGAAGGGAGCAGTACTTC.

This chain connects TRBV28 to TRBJ2-7; 11 nucleotides agree with TRBD1. The germline gives CDR1 MDHEN, CDR2 SYDVKM. The J segment lost 2 bases and the V segment lost 9 bases, leaving 15 bases of the junction unmatched. CDR3 length equals 17 residues. CDR3 protein: CARFRRWSGQGAYEQYF. CDR3 in DNA: TGTGCCAGATTCAGGAGATGGTCGGGACAGGGGGCCTACGAGCAGTACTTC.

This clonotype was detected only a few times. The chain couples TRBV7-8 to TRBJ2-5; D perhaps matches TRBD1 (6 bases). Germline CDR1 and CDR2: SGHVS and FQNEAQ. The CDR3 covers 13 residues. The germline V and J ends were trimmed by 5 bases and 5 bases, with 12 bases remaining between them. Written as DNA, the CDR3 is TGTGCCAGCAGCAAAACAGGGTCCGAGACCCAGTACTTC. Translated: CASSKTGSETQYF.

The sample holds a few counts of this clonotype. V and J are TRBV29-1 and TRBJ1-1, with D hard to call. This CDR3 has 11 amino acids. V was pared by 4 bases and J by 1 base, with 4 bases between. Per the germline V gene, CDR1 is SQVTM and CDR2 is ANQGSEA. Here the CDR3 reads CSVVANTEAFF. The CDR3 nucleotides are TGCAGCGTTGTGGCGAACACTGAAGCTTTCTTT.

The CDR3 region has the DNA TGCAGTGCTAGAAACCCGGGACAGGGATGGTATGGCTACACCTTC. This gives the protein CSARNPGQGWYGYTF. The rearrangement uses TRBV20-1 and TRBJ1-2, with 9 bases identical to TRBD1. With 2 bases clipped from V and 5 bases from J, the junction kept 9 bases outside the gene matches. This CDR3 has 15 residues. Germline CDR1 is DFQATT and CDR2 is SNEGSKA (reference sequence).

This chain connects TRBV20-1 to TRBJ2-3; D remains ambiguous. The V end was cut by 0 bases, the J end by 6 bases, with 16 bases between. The CDR3 length is 15 residues. CDR1 DFQATT and CDR2 SNEGSKA come from the germline V gene (reference sequence). The CDR3 spells CSARDGRSTGDTQYF. As DNA, the CDR3 is TGCAGTGCTAGAGATGGCAGGTCGACTGGTGATACGCAGTATTTT.

In this sample, this clonotype turned up many times. The chain carries TRBV12-3 or TRBV12-4 and TRBJ2-3; D unclear. This CDR3 comprises 13 residues. V was shortened by 1 base and J by 6 bases, with 8 bases between the two germline ends. The DNA for the CDR3 is TGTGCCAGCAGTTTAGGCCAAGGGGATACGCAGTATTTT. This encodes CASSLGQGDTQYF.

The chain is built from TRBV4-3 and TRBJ2-7; 9 bases are a match to TRBD2. This CDR3 has 18 residues. Germline trimming cut 2 bases from V and 5 bases from J; bases unmatched to any gene: 16. Germline V gene sequence: CDR1 LGHNA, CDR2 YSLEER. For the CDR3, the DNA is TGCGCCAGCAGCCAATTAATAAATTTAGCGGGAGTTACCCACGAGCAGTACTTC. This encodes CASSQLINLAGVTHEQYF.

The V and J genes are TRBV20-1 and TRBJ1-2; TRBD1 matches 9 bases. CDR1 is DFQATT and CDR2 is SNEGSKA in the germline V gene (reference sequence). This CDR3 contains 15 residues. Trimming removed 0 bases from V and 5 bases from J; junction bases left unmatched: 7. The CDR3 is CSARDTRTGDYGYTF. The CDR3 coding sequence is TGCAGTGCTAGAGATACCAGGACAGGGGATTATGGCTACACCTTC.

The V gene is TRBV4-1, the J gene TRBJ2-7, with D possibly called TRBD1 or TRBD2 (5 bases each). Germline CDR1 reads MGHRA; CDR2 reads YSYEKL. This CDR3 spans 17 amino acids. Trimming left V 0 bases short and J 4 bases short, with 19 bases between. CDR3 nucleotide sequence: TGCGCCAGCAGCCAAGATGAGGGGCAGGTGGTCGATTACGAGCAGTACTTC. Translated: CASSQDEGQVVDYEQYF.

The J gene is TRBJ2-7, the V gene TRBV2, with D maybe TRBD2 (5 bases). Germline loops: CDR1 SNHLY, CDR2 FYNNEI. Trimming shortened V by 6 bases and J by 3 bases, and 12 bases separated the two germline ends. CDR3 length: 13 residues. CDR3 nucleotide sequence: TGTGCCAGCAGCCCCCCGGCGGGCTACGAGCAGTACTTC. Translated: CASSPPAGYEQYF.

In its sample, this clonotype was seen a few times. The J gene is TRBJ2-3, the V gene TRBV20-1; the match to TRBD2 covers 7 bases. The CDR3 loop spans 14 amino acids. Trimming took 5 bases from V and 3 from J; bases not matched to a gene: 8. Germline CDR1 DFQATT, CDR2 SNEGSKA (reference sequence). The CDR3 DNA is TGCAGTGCTCTGCCGGCGGGAGTAACAGATACGCAGTATTTT. This gives the protein CSALPAGVTDTQYF.

A few counts support this clonotype. This chain joins TRBV20-1 and TRBJ2-5; D not certain. The J call is doubtful: the DNA matches TRBJ2-7 better. This CDR3 is built from 13 residues. Germline V gene data show CDR1 as DFQATT and CDR2 as SNEGSKA (reference sequence). The CDR3: CSALSRWVYEQYF. CDR3 sequence (DNA): TGCAGTGCGCTCTCGCGGTGGGTCTACGAGCAGTACTTC.

The gene calls are TRBV7-2 and TRBJ2-5; D uncertain. The CDR3 loop spans 17 amino acids. From germline, CDR1 is SGHTA and CDR2 FQGNSA. Trimming stripped 5 bases from V and 0 bases from J, with 19 bases between. The CDR3 spells CASSPPPYEADQETQYF. CDR3 DNA: TGTGCCAGCAGCCCCCCCCCCTATGAGGCGGACCAAGAGACCCAGTACTTC.

This clonotype has a single count. The junction and the germline gene differ at one end; a read error may be behind it. The V call is TRBV4-3, the J call TRBJ2-7, with 9 nucleotides matching TRBD1. The CDR3 has 16 residues. Germline V gene sequence: CDR1 LGHNA, CDR2 YSLEER. The CDR3 region has the DNA TGCGCCAGCGGCCAGGCAGCCGGGACAGGGAGGTACGAGCAGTACTTC. Protein product: CASGQAAGTGRYEQYF.

This clonotype was counted at least ten times. This chain links TRBV29-1 with TRBJ2-7, with TRBD2 identical over 14 bases. With V trimmed by 6 bases and J by 3 bases, 4 bases remained unmatched. The germline gives CDR1 SQVTM, CDR2 ANQGSEA. The CDR3 covers 14 residues. CDR3 protein: CSVGTSGRGYEQYF. For the CDR3, the DNA is TGCAGCGTGGGGACTAGCGGGAGAGGCTACGAGCAGTACTTC.

This sequence joins TRBV29-1 and TRBJ2-7; TRBD2 agrees at 12 bases. Trimming cost V 2 bases and J 1 base; bases outside gene matches: 3. CDR1 is SQVTM, CDR2 ANQGSEA, per germline. This CDR3 has 15 residues. DNA for the CDR3: TGCAGCGTTGAAAGACTAGCGGGAGAGTCCTACGAGCAGTACTTC. It encodes CSVERLAGESYEQYF.

This chain uses TRBV19 with TRBJ2-1, with 12 nucleotides matching TRBD2. The germline V gene has CDR1 LNHDA and CDR2 SQIVND (reference sequence). The length of the CDR3 is 14 residues. J was trimmed by 8 bases and V by 6 bases; bases with no gene match: 5. CDR3 nucleotide sequence: TGTGCCAGTAGGCGACTAGCGGGAGTCCATGAGCAGTTCTTC. Translating it yields CASRRLAGVHEQFF.

As concerns this clonotype: A much larger clonotype is one base distant, so this may be a read error. The V call is TRBV7-3, the J call TRBJ1-4, with 9 bases aligning to TRBD1. Germline lookup yields CDR1 SGHTA and CDR2 FQGTGA. V gave up 5 bases and J gave up 8 bases; unmatched junction bases: 21. The CDR3 has 19 residues. Here the CDR3 DNA reads TGTGCCAGCAGCCCCCAGTGCGGGGGACAGGGCACTTTCGGAGAAAAACTGTTTTTT. It translates to CASSPQCGGQGTFGEKLFF.

The gene calls are TRBV5-1 and TRBJ1-4, with 7 bases fitting TRBD1. V gave up 2 bases and J gave up 6 bases; unmatched junction bases: 7. Per germline, CDR1 SGHRS and CDR2 YFSETQ. CDR3 length: 15 amino acids. Here the CDR3 reads CASSFGTGQYEKLFF. CDR3 nucleotide sequence: TGCGCCAGCAGCTTCGGAACGGGACAGTATGAAAAACTGTTTTTT.

This chain joins TRBV4-1 and TRBJ2-7; D gene ambiguous. Trimming cost V 0 bases and J 1 base, with 4 bases left between them. The CDR3 is made up of 13 amino acids. Germline CDR1 is MGHRA and CDR2 is YSYEKL. The CDR3 is CASSQEGSYEQYF. As DNA, the CDR3 is TGCGCCAGCAGCCAAGAAGGTTCCTACGAGCAGTACTTC.

The rearrangement links TRBV28 to TRBJ2-7, with a tentative D call TRBD2 (5 bases). Trimming removed 6 bases at V and 4 bases at J, with 19 bases between. This CDR3 region has 15 residues. CDR1 MDHEN and CDR2 SYDVKM come from the germline V gene. CDR3 nucleotide sequence: TGTGCCAGCAGGGCCCCTAGCCCTTCTCCGTACGAGCAGTACTTC. Translation gives CASRAPSPSPYEQYF. Drawing the rest from reference TRBV28 and TRBJ2-7, the complete variable domain is DVKVTQSSRYLVKRTGEKVFLECVQDMDHENMFWYRQDPGLGLRLIYFSYDVKMKEKGDIPEGYSVSREKKERFSLILESASTNQTSMYLCASRAPSPSPYEQYFGPGTRLTVT.

This clonotype came up a few times. The CDR3 region has the DNA TGCAGCGTTGAGGGGGGGGGCCACGAGCAGTACTTC. This codes for CSVEGGGHEQYF. The chain combines TRBV29-1 with TRBJ2-7; perhaps TRBD2 as D (7 bases). The CDR3 length is 12 residues. Germline V gives CDR1 SQVTM, CDR2 ANQGSEA. V was cut by 3 bases and J by 5 bases, with 11 bases left in between.

This clonotype was seen a few times. The chain recombines TRBV30 with TRBJ2-5; no definite D call. V was clipped by 4 bases and J by 2 bases, with 8 bases between them. Germline values: CDR1 GTSNPN, CDR2 SVGIG (reference sequence). The CDR3 covers 12 residues. Here the CDR3 reads CAWTEKQETQYF. The DNA of the CDR3 is TGTGCCTGGACAGAAAAACAAGAGACCCAGTACTTC.

This clonotype has a count of ten or more. The rearrangement joins TRBV3-1 to TRBJ2-3; possible D gene TRBD1, 5 bases. V was pared by 2 bases and J by 7 bases, with 13 bases between. CDR3 length equals 14 residues. Germline V gene data show CDR1 as LGHDT and CDR2 as YNNKEL (reference sequence). The CDR3 DNA reads as TGTGCCAGCAGCCAATCGGACCAGGGCAATACGCAGTATTTT. This encodes CASSQSDQGNTQYF.